These 20 T cell receptor beta chains were all obtained from the same sample, sequenced in a study of blood T cells in healthy people across ages. A second about 6 to 11 cycle PCR used barcoded and J-beta primers. TCRdb fed the 5' RACE reads into MiXCR, producing one record per CDR3 protein. The data show fewer than 750,000 distinct CDR3 sequences, approximately 52% seen once. What was sequenced was blood. These receptors were collected from a woman aged 80 or over in good health.

Note on this clonotype: A much larger clone is a single base away; this may be a read error. The chain has TRBV7-9 and TRBJ1-1, with D perhaps TRBD1 (6 bases). In germline, CDR1 is SEHNR, CDR2 FQNEAQ (reference sequence). CDR3 length equals 15 residues. V lost 7 bases to trimming and J lost 0 bases, with 15 bases between them. CDR3 bases: TGTGCCAGCACTCAAATGGGGGCCATGAACACTGAAGCTTTCTTT. This sequence encodes CASTQMGAMNTEAFF.

This clonotype was recorded many times. The genes are TRBV12-3 or TRBV12-4 and TRBJ2-3, with TRBD2 identical over 7 bases. CDR3 length: 16 amino acids. V lost 4 bases, J lost 0 bases, and 7 bases stayed unmatched. CDR3 DNA: TGTGCCAGCAGTTCACGGGGACTAAAGAGCACAGATACGCAGTATTTT. As protein: CASSSRGLKSTDTQYF.

A few counts support this clonotype. V usage is TRBV20-1 and J usage is TRBJ1-1, with D possibly matching TRBD1 (5 bases). Trimming removed 6 bases at V and 0 bases at J, with 20 bases between. From germline, CDR1 is DFQATT and CDR2 SNEGSKA (reference sequence). This CDR3 has 16 residues. DNA of the CDR3: TGCAGTGCACCCCGGGCCCGGACACTGATGAACACTGAAGCTTTCTTT. Translation gives CSAPRARTLMNTEAFF.

This clonotype has only one observation. V usage is TRBV28 and J usage is TRBJ2-2; no clear D gene. Germline V gene data show CDR1 as MDHEN and CDR2 as SYDVKM. V was pared by 8 bases and J by 8 bases, with 12 bases between. This CDR3 region has 12 residues. The CDR3 region is CASGRSRGELFF. In DNA form, the CDR3 reads TGTGCCAGCGGCCGATCTCGAGGGGAGCTGTTTTTT.

This clonotype was seen a handful of times. The V gene is TRBV12-3 or TRBV12-4, the J gene TRBJ1-1; 7 bases align to TRBD1. The CDR3 loop spans 14 amino acids. After removal of 3 bases from V and 4 bases from J, the junction contained 5 bases not matched to a gene. CDR3 nucleotides: TGTGCCAGCAGTTTCCGTGCAGGGGGCACTGAAGCTTTCTTT. This gives the protein CASSFRAGGTEAFF.

In the case of this clonotype: A much larger clone is a single base away; this may be a read error. The rearrangement uses TRBV2 and TRBJ2-1; maybe TRBD1 (6 bases). The CDR3 runs 13 residues. Germline lookup yields CDR1 SNHLY and CDR2 FYNNEI. Here the CDR3 reads CASGPQGYSEQFF. CDR3 in DNA: TGTGCCAGCGGACCCCAGGGGTACAGTGAGCAGTTCTTC.

This clonotype was recorded at least ten times. V and J are TRBV5-1 and TRBJ2-5; 7 bases fit TRBD2. CDR1 SGHRS and CDR2 YFSETQ come from the germline V gene. There are 14 residues in the CDR3. Germline trimming cut 4 bases from V and 4 bases from J; bases unmatched to any gene: 7. CDR3 sequence (DNA): TGCGCCAGCAGCCCGACTAGCTACGGAGAGACCCAGTACTTC. Protein product: CASSPTSYGETQYF.

Regarding this clonotype: This may come from a read error, since a much larger clone is one base off. The chain recombines TRBV2 with TRBJ2-1; D might be TRBD2 (5 bases). The CDR3 totals 13 residues. Germline V gene lookup returns CDR1 SNHLY and CDR2 FYNNEI. CDR3 region: CASGETGIHEQFF. The CDR3 bases are TGTGCCAGCGGTGAAACGGGAATCCATGAGCAGTTCTTC.

The V gene is TRBV5-1, the J gene TRBJ1-6; D is possibly TRBD1 (6 bases). Germline CDR1 SGHRS, CDR2 YFSETQ. V lost 4 bases and J 7 bases, leaving 21 bases between the germline ends. The CDR3 loop spans 17 amino acids. CDR3 sequence: CASSRNTAGHLNSPLHF. CDR3 in DNA: TGCGCCAGCAGCCGGAACACGGCGGGACACCTAAATTCACCCCTCCACTTT.

This clonotype is a singleton in its sample. The J gene is TRBJ2-5, the V gene TRBV25-1, with D perhaps matching TRBD1 or TRBD2 (5 bases each). Germline assignment: CDR1 MGHDK and CDR2 SYGVNS. This CDR3 is 13 amino acids long. V was cut by 3 bases and J by 7 bases, with 12 bases left in between. CDR3 sequence: CASSEGQRWTQYF. As DNA, the CDR3 is TGTGCCAGCAGTGAGGGGCAGCGGTGGACCCAGTACTTC.

The J gene is TRBJ1-2, the V gene TRBV7-2, with D uncertain. The CDR3 consists of 17 residues. Trimming removed 1 base at V and 2 bases at J, with 17 bases between. Germline CDR1 is SGHTA and CDR2 is FQGNSA. CDR3 in DNA: TGTGCCAGCAGCTTAGTGATATCGGAGTCGCAAAACTATGGCTACACCTTC. Translation: CASSLVISESQNYGYTF.

The rearrangement uses TRBV2 and TRBJ2-3; unclear D gene. The CDR3 spans 14 residues. Germline V CDR1 and CDR2: SNHLY, FYNNEI. Trimming shortened V by 7 bases and J by 4 bases, and 15 bases separated the two germline ends. CDR3 amino acids: CASIKRLGSDTQYF. DNA of the CDR3: TGTGCCAGCATTAAACGACTGGGGTCAGATACGCAGTATTTT.

The chain joins TRBV25-1 to TRBJ2-5, with 7 bases identical to TRBD1. CDR3 length: 13 amino acids. Per the germline V gene, CDR1 is MGHDK and CDR2 is SYGVNS. The CDR3 spells CATNRGAEETQYF. The DNA for the CDR3 is TGTGCTACAAACAGGGGAGCGGAGGAGACCCAGTACTTC.

The CDR3 loop is CSVERTLEAFF. In DNA, the CDR3 is TGCAGCGTTGAAAGGACCCTTGAAGCTTTCTTT. This rearrangement joins TRBV29-1 to TRBJ1-1; D ambiguous. Germline CDR1 SQVTM, CDR2 ANQGSEA. Trimming took off 2 bases at V and 7 bases at J, with 8 bases between the two ends. The CDR3 consists of 11 residues.

The chain carries TRBV28 and TRBJ2-5, with D unclear. Judging by the DNA end, TRBJ2-7 fits better; the J call may be wrong. This CDR3 has 12 residues. Germline loops: CDR1 MDHEN, CDR2 SYDVKM. For the CDR3, the DNA is TGTGCCAGCAGTTTGGGTCAGCGCGAGCAGTACTTC. Protein sequence: CASSLGQREQYF.

This clonotype has just a few counts. This CDR3 is CASSPKGAGSNEKLFF. As DNA, the CDR3 is TGTGCCAGCAGCCCCAAAGGGGCAGGTAGTAATGAAAAACTGTTTTTT. This chain links TRBV7-9 with TRBJ1-4; D might be TRBD1 (5 bases). CDR1 and CDR2 (germline): SEHNR, FQNEAQ (reference sequence). Trimming stripped 5 bases from V and 4 bases from J, with 17 bases between. CDR3 length equals 16 residues.

The chain links TRBV20-1 to TRBJ2-5; D is unclear. With 2 bases removed from V and 4 bases from J, the gap between germline ends came to 14 bases. Germline CDR1 reads DFQATT; CDR2 reads SNEGSKA (reference sequence). The CDR3 is made up of 14 amino acids. The CDR3 spells CSARLYTRRETQYF. The CDR3 coding sequence is TGCAGTGCTAGACTTTATACACGCCGAGAGACCCAGTACTTC.

This clonotype was recorded at least ten times. The chain is built from TRBV14 and TRBJ2-5; D gene unclear. The CDR3 is 11 residues long. V lost 8 bases and J 1 base, leaving 5 bases between the germline ends. Germline CDR1 reads SGHDN; CDR2 reads FVKESK. CDR3 residues: CASAFQETQYF. The DNA for the CDR3 is TGTGCCAGCGCCTTCCAAGAGACCCAGTACTTC. Filled out from reference TRBV14 and TRBJ2-5, the complete variable domain reads EAGVTQFPSHSVIEKGQTVTLRCDPISGHDNLYWYRRVMGKEIKFLLHFVKESKQDESGMPNNRFLAERTGGTYSTLKVQPAELEDSGVYFCASAFQETQYFGPGTRLLVL.

This clonotype has a count of ten or more. The V call is TRBV20-1, the J call TRBJ2-5, with D possibly matching TRBD1 (5 bases). Germline values: CDR1 DFQATT, CDR2 SNEGSKA (reference sequence). V dropped 1 base and J dropped 3 bases, with 9 bases sitting between them. This CDR3 is built from 13 residues. The CDR3 here is CSARGQPKETQYF. CDR3 nucleotide sequence: TGCAGTGCTAGAGGACAGCCTAAAGAGACCCAGTACTTC.

This clonotype was recorded many times. The V gene is TRBV20-1, the J gene TRBJ1-4; D perhaps matches TRBD1 (6 bases). The CDR3 consists of 13 residues. V was shortened by 6 bases and J by 7 bases, with 15 bases between the two germline ends. Germline V gene sequence: CDR1 DFQATT, CDR2 SNEGSKA (reference sequence). CDR3 in DNA: TGCAGTGCAGGGGGAGGGCTAGGTGAAAAACTGTTTTTT. It specifies CSAGGGLGEKLFF.